The rows below give T cell receptor beta chains drawn from one sample of a study of shared clonotypes between healthy human individuals. This table comes from immunoSEQ multiplex PCR, and its TCRdb copy is limited to in-frame clones, with some not included. The table has around 2,000,000 clones, just under 95% seen once. Sequencing was carried out using naive CD8+ T cells sorted from blood. The receptors stem from a man younger than 35 in good health. Both conserved end residues are part of each CDR3. D genes are given only for firm matches. Clone size, where shown, is once, few, many, or a class for clones that have expanded.

NA TRBJ1-1 TRBV29-1 NA TGCAGCGTTGAGGGAGGTGAAGGTTATCCTGAAGCTTTCTTT CSVEGGEGYPEAFF
NA TRBJ2-7 TRBV30 NA TGTGCCTGGAGTCCCCGGAGCTCCTACGAGCAGTACTTC CAWSPRSSYEQYF
once TRBJ1-4 TRBV27 NA TGTGCCAGCAGTTTTAGCGCCGTTACAACTAATGAAAAACTGTTTTTT CASSFSAVTTNEKLFF
NA TRBJ1-5 TRBV4-1 NA TGCGCCAGCAGCGGAGACTACCCCCCCAATCAGCCCCAGCATTTT CASSGDYPPNQPQHF
few TRBJ1-1 TRBV10-1 TRBD1 TGCGCCAGCAGTGCTACAGGGGAGTGGAACACTGAAGCTTTCTTT CASSATGEWNTEAFF
NA TRBJ2-7 TRBV18 NA TGTGCCAGCGCGCCCTCAGGGGACGAGCAGTACTTC CASAPSGDEQYF
NA TRBJ2-7 TRBV11-2 NA TGTGCCAGCAGCACGCAGGTGTCCTACGAGCAGTACTTC CASSTQVSYEQYF
NA TRBJ2-2 TRBV29-1 NA TGCAGCGTTGTGACAGCGACTTCCACCGGGGAGCTGTTTTTT CSVVTATSTGELFF
NA TRBJ1-3 TRBV30 TRBD1 TGTGCCTGGGACGGGACAGGGGGAAACACCATATATTTT CAWDGTGGNTIYF
NA TRBJ2-2 TRBV15 TRBD2 TGTGCCACCAGTCAAGGACTAGCGGGAACCGGGGAGCTGTTTTTT CATSQGLAGTGELFF
NA TRBJ2-3 TRBV6-1 TRBD2 TGTGCCAGCAGTGAACCCCGGGCGGGGGGTGGAACAGATACGCAGTATTTT CASSEPRAGGGTDTQYF
once TRBJ1-2 TRBV6-5 NA TGTGCCAGCAGGAGCGACAGACTTCATGGCTACACCTTC CASRSDRLHGYTF
NA TRBJ2-2 TRBV5-4 NA TGTGCCAGCAGCCTCTTACTCGACACCCCGGCCGGGGAGCTGTTTTTT CASSLLLDTPAGELFF
NA TRBJ2-7 TRBV19 TRBD1 TGTGCCAGTAGCCTCGACAGGGGCTACGAGCAGTACTTC CASSLDRGYEQYF
NA TRBJ2-7 TRBV11-2 NA TGTGCCAGCAGCTTAGGGCAGGGTAGATTCGACGAGCAGTACTTC CASSLGQGRFDEQYF
NA TRBJ1-5 TRBV19 TRBD1 TGTGCCAGTAGTGCTGGGACAGCAAATCAGCCCCAGCATTTT CASSAGTANQPQHF
once TRBJ2-1 TRBV5-1 TRBD2 TGCGCCAGCAGCATCAGGATCGCTAGCGGGGCTATCGACGGTGAGCAGTTCTTC CASSIRIASGAIDGEQFF
NA TRBJ2-3 TRBV29-1 TRBD2 TGCAGCGTTGAAGGGACTAGCGGACACACAGATACGCAGTATTTT CSVEGTSGHTDTQYF
few TRBJ1-5 TRBV27 NA TGTGCCAGCAGTCCATATAGCAATCAGCCCCAGCATTTT CASSPYSNQPQHF
NA TRBJ2-7 TRBV30 TRBD1 TGTGCCTGGAGTCCAGGGGGAAGTTACGAGCAGTACTTC CAWSPGGSYEQYF
NA TRBJ2-7 TRBV11-1 NA TGTGCCAGCAGCTTAGTGGGCGCCTCCTACGAGCAGTACTTC CASSLVGASYEQYF
NA TRBJ1-6 TRBV6-1 TRBD1 TGTGCCAGCGGGACAGGGGACCATCACCTCCACTTT CASGTGDHHLHF
NA TRBJ1-1 TRBV27 TRBD1 TGTGCCAGCAGTTTATCGTGGGACAGTGAAGCTTTCTTT CASSLSWDSEAFF
NA TRBJ2-1 TRBV9 TRBD1 TGTGCCAGCAGCGCCCTTCTCACAGGGGGCCCCCTTGGGAATGAGCAGTTCTTC CASSALLTGGPLGNEQFF
NA TRBJ2-7 TRBV5-1 NA TGCGCCAGCAGCTTGGATGAGGACCCCGATGGGGAGCAGTACTTC CASSLDEDPDGEQYF
NA TRBJ1-2 TRBV29-1 TRBD1 TGCAGCGTTCCCGACAGGGGTGCTAACTATGGCTACACCTTC CSVPDRGANYGYTF
NA TRBJ2-5 TRBV5-4 NA TGTGCCAGCAGCTTAACCCCCGGGTCAGAGACCCAGTACTTC CASSLTPGSETQYF